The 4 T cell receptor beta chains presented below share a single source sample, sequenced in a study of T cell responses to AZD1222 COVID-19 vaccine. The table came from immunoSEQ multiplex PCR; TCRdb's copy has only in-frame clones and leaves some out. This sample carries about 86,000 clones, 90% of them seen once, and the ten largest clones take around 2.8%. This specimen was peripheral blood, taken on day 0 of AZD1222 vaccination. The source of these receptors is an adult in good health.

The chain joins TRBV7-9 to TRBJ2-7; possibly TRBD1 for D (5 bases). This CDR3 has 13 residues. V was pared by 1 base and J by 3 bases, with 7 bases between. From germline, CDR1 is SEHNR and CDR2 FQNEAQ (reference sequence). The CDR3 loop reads CASSLGQNYEQYF. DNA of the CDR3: TGTGCCAGCAGCTTAGGACAGAACTACGAGCAGTACTTC.

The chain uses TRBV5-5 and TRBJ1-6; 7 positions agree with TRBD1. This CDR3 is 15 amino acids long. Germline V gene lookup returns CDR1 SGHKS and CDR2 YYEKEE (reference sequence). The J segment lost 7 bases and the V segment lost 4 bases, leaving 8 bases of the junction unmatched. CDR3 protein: CASSRSGTENSPLHF. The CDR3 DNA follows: TGTGCCAGCAGCCGATCCGGGACAGAAAATTCACCCCTCCACTTT.

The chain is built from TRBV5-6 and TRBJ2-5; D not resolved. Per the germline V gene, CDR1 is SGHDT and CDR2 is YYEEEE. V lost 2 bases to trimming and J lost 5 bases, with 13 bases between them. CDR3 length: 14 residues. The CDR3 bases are TGTGCCAGCAGCTTCCTAAACGGTCGGGAGACCCAGTACTTC. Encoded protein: CASSFLNGRETQYF. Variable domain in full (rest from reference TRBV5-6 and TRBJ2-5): DAGVTQSPTHLIKTRGQQVTLRCSPKSGHDTVSWYQQALGQGPQFIFQYYEEEERQRGNFPDRFSGHQFPNYSSELNVNALLLGDSALYLCASSFLNGRETQYFGPGTRLLVL.

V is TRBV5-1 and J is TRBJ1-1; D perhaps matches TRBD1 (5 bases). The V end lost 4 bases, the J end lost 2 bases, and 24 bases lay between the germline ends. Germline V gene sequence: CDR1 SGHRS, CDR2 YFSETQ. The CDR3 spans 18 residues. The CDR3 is CASSSPPRDGLPNTEAFF. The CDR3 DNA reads TGCGCCAGCAGCAGCCCTCCCAGGGACGGTTTACCTAACACTGAAGCTTTCTTT. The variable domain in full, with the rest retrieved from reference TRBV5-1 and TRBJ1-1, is KAGVTQTPRYLIKTRGQQVTLSCSPISGHRSVSWYQQTPGQGLQFLFEYFSETQRNKGNFPGRFSGRQFSNSRSEMNVSTLELGDSALYLCASSSPPRDGLPNTEAFFGQGTRLTVV.